These T cell receptor beta chains were read from a single sample in a study of blood T cell repertoires in COVID-19. Here immunoSEQ multiplex PCR was the method, and the copy in TCRdb shows in-frame clones only, minus some. The repertoire consists of 450,000 to 500,000 clones, with about nine tenths occurring once and the leading ten covering roughly 0.7%. Source material: PBMCs or T cells enriched from blood (not recorded which). The source of these receptors is a woman between 18 and 29 years old who had recovered from COVID-19. Each CDR3 is given with its conserved first and last residue. Fields, in order: clone size, V gene, J gene, D gene, CDR3 protein, CDR3 DNA. D genes are given only for firm matches. A row's size may be missing; if present it is once, few, many or a size class.

NA	TRBV7-3	TRBJ2-1	TRBD2	CASSPAGQIGDEQFF	TGTGCCAGCAGCCCAGCGGGGCAGATTGGAGATGAGCAGTTCTTC
NA	TRBV2	TRBJ1-1	NA	CASSGLAGPNTEAFF	TGTGCCAGCAGCGGGTTGGCGGGGCCAAACACTGAAGCTTTCTTT
few	TRBV28	TRBJ2-7	NA	CASSLGGPYEQYF	TGTGCCAGCAGTTTAGGGGGCCCCTACGAGCAGTACTTC
NA	TRBV27	TRBJ1-2	TRBD1	CASSFTGQGLDGYTF	TGTGCCAGCAGTTTTACTGGACAGGGGTTAGATGGCTACACCTTC
NA	TRBV5-4	TRBJ2-5	NA	CASSAGRRETQYF	TGTGCCAGCAGCGCGGGACGCAGAGAGACCCAGTACTTC
NA	TRBV6-5	TRBJ1-2	NA	CASLVESSYGYTF	TGTGCCAGCCTCGTCGAGTCTTCCTATGGCTACACCTTC
NA	TRBV30	TRBJ1-1	TRBD1	CAGSTGGQQAFF	TGTGCCGGGTCTACAGGGGGCCAGCAAGCTTTCTTT
once	TRBV5-5	TRBJ1-6	NA	CASSSVSSYNSPLHF	TGTGCCAGCAGCTCTGTTAGCTCCTATAATTCACCCCTCCACTTT
NA	TRBV19	TRBJ1-6	TRBD1	CASSISWEQWTGSPLHF	TGTGCCAGTAGTATATCCTGGGAGCAATGGACAGGATCACCCCTCCACTTT
NA	TRBV5-6	TRBJ2-5	TRBD1	CASSLSIDRGRETQYF	TGTGCCAGCAGCTTGTCAATAGACAGGGGAAGAGAGACCCAGTACTTC
NA	TRBV6-6	TRBJ1-5	NA	CASSYGGGPQPQHF	TGTGCCAGCAGTTACGGGGGGGGCCCCCAGCCCCAGCATTTT